These 30 T cell receptor beta chains were all obtained from the same sample, sequenced in a study of T cells in Graves' hyperthyroidism and ophthalmopathy. RNA transcripts yielded amplified TCR beta CDR3 regions. The primer set for the first-round RT-PCR of the TCR CDR3 was HTBI. TCRdb reprocessed the multiplex PCR reads with MiXCR, giving one entry per CDR3 protein. The sample includes about 500,000 distinct CDR3 sequences, about 16% of them seen just once. Sequenced material: blood. The source of these receptors is a woman aged 25 to 45 with Graves' ophthalmopathy.

V and J are TRBV7-9 and TRBJ2-2, with 14 bases lining up with TRBD2. The CDR3 contains 16 residues. Germline CDR1 reads SEHNR; CDR2 reads FQNEAQ (reference sequence). Trimming removed 6 bases from V and 7 bases from J; junction bases left unmatched: 7. CDR3 residues: CASRPPGLAGDGELFF. CDR3 nucleotide sequence: TGTGCCAGCAGGCCCCCGGGACTAGCGGGAGACGGGGAGCTGTTTTTT.

This clonotype has at least ten counts. The chain carries TRBV9 and TRBJ2-3; TRBD2 aligns across 9 bases. CDR1 is SGDLS and CDR2 is YYNGEE in the germline V gene. With 2 bases clipped from V and 1 base from J, the junction kept 5 bases outside the gene matches. CDR3 size: 16 residues. The CDR3 DNA is TGTGCCAGCAGCGTTGGGGTAGCGGGGGGCACAGATACGCAGTATTTT. Its translation is CASSVGVAGGTDTQYF.

This clonotype was recorded a few times. J is TRBJ2-3 and V is TRBV6-1; D may correspond to TRBD1 or TRBD2 (6 bases each). The CDR3 spans 13 residues. V gave up 6 bases and J gave up 4 bases, with 11 bases separating them. The germline CDR1 and CDR2 sequences are MNHNS and SASEGT. CDR3 loop: CASREGGPDTQYF. Here the CDR3 DNA reads TGTGCCAGCAGGGAGGGGGGTCCAGATACGCAGTATTTT.

This clonotype was seen many times. The chain carries TRBV20-1 and TRBJ2-5, with 7 nucleotides matching TRBD2. The CDR3 is 12 amino acids. V shed 5 bases, J shed 2 bases, and the junction held 2 bases outside the gene matches. Germline CDR1 reads DFQATT; CDR2 reads SNEGSKA (reference sequence). For the CDR3, the DNA is TGCAGTGCTTGGGGGGGGCAAGAGACCCAGTACTTC. Translation: CSAWGGQETQYF.

J is TRBJ2-1 and V is TRBV6-2 or TRBV6-3; TRBD2 aligns across 11 bases. CDR1 is MNHEY and CDR2 is SVGEGT in the germline V gene. This CDR3 contains 12 residues. The ends lost 8 bases at V and 7 bases at J; junction bases unmatched: 1. The CDR3 nucleotides read TGTGCCAGCGCTAGCGGGGGGAATGAGCAGTTCTTC. Its translation: CASASGGNEQFF.

The chain is built from TRBV20-1 and TRBJ2-4; D might be TRBD2 (6 bases). V lost 5 bases and J lost 3, with 11 bases in between. Per the germline V gene, CDR1 is DFQATT and CDR2 is SNEGSKA (reference sequence). The CDR3 totals 13 residues. CDR3 in amino acids: CSADWGVKNIQYF. The CDR3 coding sequence is TGCAGTGCTGACTGGGGGGTCAAAAACATTCAGTACTTC.

This clonotype appeared many times. The V call is TRBV30, the J call TRBJ2-7; D is ambiguous. V was cut by 1 base and J by 3 bases, with 10 bases left in between. The germline gives CDR1 GTSNPN, CDR2 SVGIG (reference sequence). The CDR3 length is 13 residues. The CDR3 region has the DNA TGTGCCTGGAGTGGGCAGAGTTTCTACGAGCAGTACTTC. It encodes CAWSGQSFYEQYF. The full variable domain, in which reference TRBV30 and TRBJ2-7 provide the parts outside the CDR3, is SQTIHQWPATLVQPVGSPLSLECTVEGTSNPNLYWYRQAAGRGLQLLFYSVGIGQISSEVPQNLSASRPQDRQFILSSKKLLLSDSGFYLCAWSGQSFYEQYFGPGTRLTVT.

The chain joins TRBV5-5 to TRBJ2-4; TRBD2 might be the D (5 bases). Germline V gives CDR1 SGHKS, CDR2 YYEKEE (reference sequence). The CDR3 covers 17 residues. V lost 4 bases and J 1 base, leaving 18 bases between the germline ends. CDR3 DNA: TGTGCCAGCAGCACAAGTACCGGGAAGTACGCCAAAAACATTCAGTACTTC. Its protein is CASSTSTGKYAKNIQYF.

This chain joins TRBV4-3 and TRBJ1-2; D is uncertain. The CDR3 covers 14 residues. Germline V gives CDR1 LGHNA, CDR2 YSLEER. V dropped 0 bases and J dropped 7 bases, with 12 bases sitting between them. The CDR3 bases are TGCGCCAGCAGCCAAGATCGGTCGGGAGGTGGCTACACCTTC. The encoded protein is CASSQDRSGGGYTF.

As regards this clonotype: A much larger clone lies a single base off, so this may be a read error. V is TRBV28 and J is TRBJ2-5; 7 positions agree with TRBD1. The CDR3 runs 14 residues. Germline V gene data show CDR1 as MDHEN and CDR2 as SYDVKM. V lost 6 bases and J lost 10; bases outside the gene matches: 14. The CDR3 DNA reads as TGTGCCAGCAGCCAACCGGGACAGAGGGGAGTCCAGTACTTC. Its protein is CASSQPGQRGVQYF.

This clonotype showed up many times. This chain uses TRBV20-1 with TRBJ1-1, with 7 positions matching TRBD1. The CDR3 covers 12 residues. The V segment lost 6 bases and the J segment 4 bases; nucleotides outside the gene matches: 5. Germline assignment: CDR1 DFQATT and CDR2 SNEGSKA (reference sequence). The CDR3 region is CSASRGGTEAFF. DNA for the CDR3: TGCAGTGCAAGCAGGGGGGGCACTGAAGCTTTCTTT.

The gene calls are TRBV6-1 and TRBJ2-3, with 9 nucleotides matching TRBD1. The J segment lost 6 bases and the V segment lost 5 bases, leaving 9 bases of the junction unmatched. CDR3 length: 15 residues. CDR1 and CDR2 from the germline V gene are MNHNS and SASEGT. CDR3 DNA: TGTGCCAGCAGTATCTGGGGGACAGGGCGGGATACGCAGTATTTT. Its translation: CASSIWGTGRDTQYF.

This clonotype was seen ten or more times. The CDR3 DNA sequence: TGCGCCAGCAGCCAAGACCCGGGACTAGTCCCCTACGAGCAGTACTTC. It specifies CASSQDPGLVPYEQYF. V gene TRBV4-3 combines with J gene TRBJ2-7, with TRBD2 identical over 8 bases. V trimming: 0 bases; J trimming: 2 bases; junction bases outside the gene matches: 6. This CDR3 has 16 residues. Germline loops: CDR1 LGHNA, CDR2 YSLEER.

The gene calls are TRBV19 and TRBJ1-3; no reliable D call. CDR1 LNHDA and CDR2 SQIVND come from the germline V gene (reference sequence). With 6 bases removed from V and 4 bases from J, the gap between germline ends came to 10 bases. The CDR3 runs to 13 residues. CDR3 nucleotides: TGTGCCAGTAGGATGCAGAGCGGAAACACCATATATTTT. This encodes CASRMQSGNTIYF. Full variable domain (outside the CDR3, taken from reference TRBV19 and TRBJ1-3): DGGITQSPKYLFRKEGQNVTLSCEQNLNHDAMYWYRQDPGQGLRLIYYSQIVNDFQKGDIAEGYSVSREKKESFPLTVTSAQKNPTAFYLCASRMQSGNTIYFGEGSWLTVV.

This clonotype has a count of ten or more. This chain connects TRBV12-3 or TRBV12-4 to TRBJ1-1, with D tentatively TRBD1 (6 bases). Trimming took 6 bases from V and 1 from J, leaving 15 bases between them. This CDR3 contains 15 residues. The DNA for the CDR3 is TGTGCCAGCAGCCTTTTAGGGGGGGCGAACACTGAAGCTTTCTTT. It encodes CASSLLGGANTEAFF.

In this sample, this clonotype turned up a few times. The CDR3 reads CASSLSLRDGRQETQYF. The CDR3 DNA follows: TGTGCCAGCAGTTTATCGCTGCGGGACGGACGACAAGAGACCCAGTACTTC. The rearrangement links TRBV27 to TRBJ2-5; a possible D gene is TRBD2 (6 bases). The CDR3 totals 17 residues. Per germline, CDR1 MNHEY and CDR2 SMNVEV (reference sequence). With 0 bases removed from V and 2 bases from J, the gap between germline ends came to 16 bases.

The J gene is TRBJ1-2, the V gene TRBV29-1; TRBD1 aligns across 10 bases. Germline values: CDR1 SQVTM, CDR2 ANQGSEA. V shed 6 bases and J 5 bases; nucleotides not matched to a gene: 9. The CDR3 sequence is 14 residues long. CDR3 in amino acids: CSVQDRDRGYGYTF. The CDR3 nucleotides read TGCAGCGTACAAGACCGGGACAGGGGATATGGCTACACCTTC.

The chain links TRBV4-2 to TRBJ1-5; 8 bases line up with TRBD1. J lost 7 bases, V lost 1 base, and 6 bases had no gene match. The CDR3 totals 15 residues. CDR1 LGHNA and CDR2 YNFKEQ come from the germline V gene. In nucleotides, the CDR3 is TGTGCCAGCAGCCAAGGGACAGGGAAGGAGCAGCCCCAGCATTTT. Translated, it gives CASSQGTGKEQPQHF.

The chain carries TRBV18 and TRBJ1-4, with 7 positions matching TRBD1. This CDR3 comprises 12 residues. Trimming cost V 8 bases and J 5 bases; bases outside gene matches: 2. Per germline, CDR1 KGHSH and CDR2 LQKENI. CDR3 protein: CASQGGNEKLFF. As DNA, the CDR3 is TGTGCCAGCCAAGGGGGCAATGAAAAACTGTTTTTT.

The chain couples TRBV5-6 to TRBJ2-2; the match to TRBD1 covers 10 bases. V lost 7 bases and J lost 4; bases outside the gene matches: 10. The CDR3 consists of 16 residues. Germline V gene sequence: CDR1 SGHDT, CDR2 YYEEEE. In DNA, the CDR3 is TGTGCCAGCCATCGGGTAGGGACAGGGGTCACCGGGGAGCTGTTTTTT. Protein product: CASHRVGTGVTGELFF. The full variable domain, its missing parts supplied by reference TRBV5-6 and TRBJ2-2, is DAGVTQSPTHLIKTRGQQVTLRCSPKSGHDTVSWYQQALGQGPQFIFQYYEEEERQRGNFPDRFSGHQFPNYSSELNVNALLLGDSALYLCASHRVGTGVTGELFFGEGSRLTVL.

This sequence joins TRBV20-1 and TRBJ2-1; 13 bases map to TRBD2. From germline, CDR1 is DFQATT and CDR2 SNEGSKA (reference sequence). The CDR3 covers 16 residues. Germline trimming cut 3 bases from V and 7 bases from J; bases unmatched to any gene: 9. The CDR3 bases are TGCAGTGCTAGGCGCGGACTAGCGGGAGCGAAGAATGAGCAGTTCTTC. Translating gives CSARRGLAGAKNEQFF.

The rearrangement joins TRBV12-3 or TRBV12-4 to TRBJ2-7; D remains unclear. V lost 2 bases, J lost 2 bases, and 10 bases lay in between. This CDR3 contains 14 residues. CDR3 in DNA: TGTGCCAGCAGTTTAAGTGTCGGTCCCTACGAGCAGTACTTC. As protein: CASSLSVGPYEQYF.

Turning to this clonotype: At one end the junction does not follow the germline gene, possibly because of a read error. The chain uses TRBV3-1 and TRBJ2-6; D is unresolved. The CDR3 runs to 20 residues. Per germline, CDR1 LGHDT and CDR2 YNNKEL (reference sequence). This CDR3 reads CASSQEGRRLTPSGANVLTF. The CDR3 coding sequence is TGTGCCAGCAGCCAAGAAGGTAGACGACTGACGCCTTCTGGCGCCAACGTCCTGACTTTC.

In its sample, this clonotype was seen many times. J is TRBJ2-3 and V is TRBV7-2, with no clear D. Trimming stripped 5 bases from V and 0 bases from J, with 9 bases between. CDR1 is SGHTA and CDR2 is FQGNSA in the germline V gene. The CDR3 contains 14 residues. In nucleotides, the CDR3 is TGTGCCAGCAGCCTCATGATGAGCACAGATACGCAGTATTTT. Its protein product is CASSLMMSTDTQYF.

This clonotype was found a few times. V is TRBV5-1 and J is TRBJ2-7; D remains unclear. In germline, CDR1 is SGHRS, CDR2 YFSETQ. This CDR3 spans 16 amino acids. The V end lost 1 base, the J end lost 0 bases, and 14 bases lay between the germline ends. CDR3 sequence (DNA): TGCGCCAGCAGCTTGAGCCCAGGCTTAAGCTCCTACGAGCAGTACTTC. Translation gives CASSLSPGLSSYEQYF.

The V gene is TRBV5-1, the J gene TRBJ1-5; D not certain. The CDR3 length is 13 residues. Trimming left V 4 bases short and J 4 bases short, with 9 bases between. CDR1 is SGHRS and CDR2 is YFSETQ in the germline V gene. The CDR3: CASSEGENQPQHF. Written as DNA, the CDR3 is TGCGCCAGCAGCGAGGGCGAAAATCAGCCCCAGCATTTT.

This clonotype has a count of ten or more. The chain couples TRBV6-2 or TRBV6-3 to TRBJ1-2, with D uncertain. The germline CDR1 and CDR2 sequences are MNHEY and SVGEGT. V gave up 0 bases and J gave up 5 bases, with 7 bases separating them. This CDR3 has 13 residues. CDR3 in amino acids: CASSYSTSYGYTF. The CDR3 DNA follows: TGTGCCAGCAGTTACTCAACATCTTATGGCTACACCTTC.

The V call is TRBV10-3, the J call TRBJ2-3; 12 nucleotides match TRBD1. CDR3 length equals 16 residues. Germline V gene sequence: CDR1 ENHRY, CDR2 SYGVKD. The V gene end was trimmed by 6 bases and the J gene end by 6 bases; junction bases not matched to a gene: 10. The CDR3 DNA reads TGTGCCATCAGCAAGACCGGGACAGGGGGCGCGGATACGCAGTATTTT. This sequence encodes CAISKTGTGGADTQYF.

For this clonotype: A read error may be the cause here, since a much bigger clone is one base away. The rearrangement joins TRBV20-1 to TRBJ2-7, with 7 bases fitting TRBD1. This CDR3 has 13 amino acids. V lost 6 bases and J lost 0; bases outside the gene matches: 5. CDR1 and CDR2 from the germline V gene are DFQATT and SNEGSKA (reference sequence). The CDR3 nucleotides are TGCAGTGCCATGAGGGGGCGCTCCTACGAGCAGTACTTC. Its protein product is CSAMRGRSYEQYF.

This clonotype turned up a few times. The CDR3 bases are TGTGCCAGCAGCCTCGGGGGGGGGCTACAAGAGACCCAGTACTTC. It yields the protein CASSLGGGLQETQYF. The chain has TRBV3-1 and TRBJ2-5; TRBD2 matches at 8 bases. The CDR3 consists of 15 residues. Germline CDR1 LGHDT, CDR2 YNNKEL (reference sequence). Trimming cost V 4 bases and J 2 bases; bases outside gene matches: 6.